These 27 T cell receptor beta chains originate from one sample sequenced in a study of blood T cell repertoires in COVID-19 (dated by TCRdb to 2018 to 2020). Libraries came from the immunoSEQ multiplex PCR assay. This immuneACCESS table, as held by TCRdb, lists in-frame sequences with V and J called but not all clones. Of the missing ones, under half trace to an unresolved V gene in checked studies; the others have no known cause. The sample profile shows about 400,000 clones; roughly 84% of them were found once. Jointly, the top ten make up 2.5% to 3% of the sample. Source material: PBMCs or T cells enriched from blood (not recorded which). The receptor source for this set is a woman aged 30 to 39 who had recovered from COVID-19.

The rearrangement links TRBV9 to TRBJ2-6, with D perhaps matching TRBD1 (6 bases). CDR3 size: 19 residues. V was trimmed by 4 bases and J by 4 bases, leaving 24 bases between them. Germline CDR1 is SGDLS and CDR2 is YYNGEE. The CDR3 DNA follows: TGTGCCAGCAGCAACAAGACAGGTCCCAGCGCAGCGGGGGCCAACGTCCTGACTTTC. Protein: CASSNKTGPSAAGANVLTF.

The chain has TRBV6-5 and TRBJ1-5, with 7 bases lining up with TRBD1. Unmatched junction bases numbered 4, after V lost 8 bases and J lost 6 bases. The CDR3 runs to 12 residues. Germline values: CDR1 MNHEY, CDR2 SVGAGI. The CDR3 sequence is CASRQGSQPQHF. CDR3 bases: TGTGCCAGCCGACAGGGTAGTCAGCCCCAGCATTTT.

The V call is TRBV20-1, the J call TRBJ2-1; D is uncertain. CDR1 and CDR2 (germline): DFQATT, SNEGSKA (reference sequence). Trimming took 2 bases from V and 5 from J, leaving 4 bases between them. CDR3 length equals 11 residues. CDR3 protein: CSARSHNEQFF. CDR3 DNA sequence: TGCAGTGCTAGAAGCCACAATGAGCAGTTCTTC.

The chain couples TRBV25-1 to TRBJ2-1; 9 bases match TRBD2. The CDR3 extends over 17 amino acids. The V and J ends lost 4 bases and 2 bases, in that order; junction bases with no gene match: 9. The germline V gene has CDR1 MGHDK and CDR2 SYGVNS. Written as DNA, the CDR3 is TGTGCCAGCAGTGCTGCAGTTAGCGGGAGCGCCTACAATGAGCAGTTCTTC. Its translation: CASSAAVSGSAYNEQFF. Full variable domain (remainder filled in from reference TRBV25-1 and TRBJ2-1): EADIYQTPRYLVIGTGKKITLECSQTMGHDKMYWYQQDPGMELHLIHYSYGVNSTEKGDLSSESTVSRIRTEHFPLTLESARPSHTSQYLCASSAAVSGSAYNEQFFGPGTRLTVL.

This clone was recorded once. The chain combines TRBV28 with TRBJ2-2, with 16 bases fitting TRBD2. Per germline, CDR1 MDHEN and CDR2 SYDVKM. V shed 6 bases, J shed 7 bases, and the junction held 11 bases outside the gene matches. The CDR3 extends over 18 amino acids. In DNA, the CDR3 is TGTGCCAGCAGCCTCGGGACTAGCGGGAGGGCCTTCGTCGGGGAGCTGTTTTTT. Protein sequence: CASSLGTSGRAFVGELFF. Filled out from reference TRBV28 and TRBJ2-2, the complete variable domain reads DVKVTQSSRYLVKRTGEKVFLECVQDMDHENMFWYRQDPGLGLRLIYFSYDVKMKEKGDIPEGYSVSREKKERFSLILESASTNQTSMYLCASSLGTSGRAFVGELFFGEGSRLTVL.

The chain links TRBV21-1 to TRBJ1-6; TRBD1, the table's D call, was not compared with the DNA. TRBV21-1 is a pseudogene. The CDR3 contains 15 residues. The CDR3 region is CASSILTDNNSPLHF. The CDR3 coding sequence is TGTGCCAGCAGCATCCTGACAGACAATAATTCACCCCTCCACTTT.

The V gene is TRBV3-1 (or the pseudogene TRBV3-2), the J gene TRBJ2-7, with 9 bases aligning to TRBD1. The CDR3 is made up of 15 amino acids. The germline V gene has CDR1 LGHDT and CDR2 YNNKEL (reference sequence). Losses at the gene ends were 4 bases for V and 3 bases for J; bases not matched to a gene: 7. DNA for the CDR3: TGTGCCAGCAGCCTCCGACAGGGGGAGGTCTACGAGCAGTACTTC. This codes for CASSLRQGEVYEQYF.

The V and J genes are TRBV7-9 and TRBJ2-7; a possible D gene is TRBD2 (6 bases). The CDR3 has 14 amino acids. V lost 0 bases and J 2 bases, leaving 8 bases between the germline ends. Germline loops: CDR1 SEHNR, CDR2 FQNEAQ (reference sequence). The CDR3: CASSLASGTYEQYF. The CDR3 DNA reads as TGTGCCAGCAGCTTAGCTAGCGGTACCTACGAGCAGTACTTC.

The CDR3 reads CASSLVGGGYTDTQYF. CDR3 in DNA: TGTGCCAGCAGCTTAGTTGGTGGAGGCTACACAGATACGCAGTATTTT. The chain carries TRBV11-2 and TRBJ2-3; tentative D call: TRBD2 (5 bases). Germline V CDR1 and CDR2: SGHAT, FQNNGV. Trimming shortened V by 1 base and J by 2 bases, and 13 bases separated the two germline ends. The CDR3 totals 16 residues.

The chain is built from TRBV27 and TRBJ1-1; 9 bases are a match to TRBD1. This CDR3 contains 15 residues. Per the germline V gene, CDR1 is MNHEY and CDR2 is SMNVEV (reference sequence). The V gene end was trimmed by 6 bases and the J gene end by 2 bases; junction bases not matched to a gene: 7. As DNA, the CDR3 is TGTGCCAGCAGCTATACAGGGGGCTTAAACACTGAAGCTTTCTTT. Translation: CASSYTGGLNTEAFF.

A remark on this clone: One end of the junction does not line up with germline, which may come from a read error. The chain uses TRBV3-1 (or the pseudogene TRBV3-2) and TRBJ2-7; 7 nucleotides line up with TRBD1. Germline V gives CDR1 LGHDT, CDR2 YNNKEL (reference sequence). This CDR3 has 14 amino acids. The CDR3: CASSEEGQSYEQYF. The CDR3 DNA sequence: TGTGCCAGCAGCGAAGAGGGACAGAGCTACGAGCAGTACTTC.

This clone was counted only a few times. The chain links TRBV30 to TRBJ1-2; TRBD1 aligns across 10 bases. With 8 bases clipped from V and 8 bases from J, the junction kept 17 bases outside the gene matches. Germline V lookup: CDR1 GTSNPN, CDR2 SVGIG (reference sequence). The CDR3 has 15 residues. CDR3 bases: TGTGCCAGCCTCTCCCGGGACAGGGGTCTGAGGGGCTACACCTTC. It encodes CASLSRDRGLRGYTF.

This clone has only a few counts. The chain couples TRBV5-4 to TRBJ1-1, with D unresolved. Germline V gene sequence: CDR1 SGHNT, CDR2 YYREEE (reference sequence). Trimming stripped 2 bases from V and 2 bases from J, with 4 bases between. The CDR3 loop spans 12 amino acids. The DNA for the CDR3 is TGTGCCAGCAGCTTCGGTAACACTGAAGCTTTCTTT. Encoded protein: CASSFGNTEAFF.

The count of this clone is one. V gene TRBV2 combines with J gene TRBJ2-7; TRBD1 matches 10 bases. Germline V CDR1 and CDR2: SNHLY, FYNNEI. After removal of 5 bases from V and 6 bases from J, the junction contained 10 bases not matched to a gene. This CDR3 spans 15 amino acids. The DNA of the CDR3 is TGTGCCAGCAGTACTACCGGGACAGGGGTCGTCGAGCAGTACTTC. This gives the protein CASSTTGTGVVEQYF.

J is TRBJ2-1 and V is TRBV19; 12 positions agree with TRBD2. V lost 3 bases and J lost 2; bases outside the gene matches: 5. The CDR3 is 17 amino acids. CDR1 is LNHDA, CDR2 SQIVND, per germline (reference sequence). DNA of the CDR3: TGTGCCAGTAGTATCCCGACTAGCGGGGGCGCCTACAATGAGCAGTTCTTC. Translated: CASSIPTSGGAYNEQFF.

V usage is TRBV18 and J usage is TRBJ1-4; D remains unclear. The V and J ends lost 3 bases and 8 bases respectively, with 16 bases between them. Looked up from germline, CDR1 is KGHSH and CDR2 is LQKENI. The CDR3 is 15 amino acids. The CDR3 DNA sequence: TGTGCCAGCTCACCCCGGGCCGCGAGAGGGGAAAAACTGTTTTTT. This translates into CASSPRAARGEKLFF.

The chain couples TRBV5-6 to TRBJ1-1; the match to TRBD1 covers 10 bases. With V trimmed by 0 bases and J by 7 bases, 3 bases remained unmatched. CDR1 and CDR2 from the germline V gene are SGHDT and YYEEEE. This CDR3 is 14 amino acids long. CDR3 sequence reads: CASSLADRGLEAFF. The CDR3, as DNA: TGTGCCAGCAGCTTGGCCGACAGGGGGCTTGAAGCTTTCTTT. The complete variable domain, with remaining parts taken from reference TRBV5-6 and TRBJ1-1, reads DAGVTQSPTHLIKTRGQQVTLRCSPKSGHDTVSWYQQALGQGPQFIFQYYEEEERQRGNFPDRFSGHQFPNYSSELNVNALLLGDSALYLCASSLADRGLEAFFGQGTRLTVV.

J is TRBJ2-1 and V is TRBV27, with D possibly matching TRBD2 (5 bases). This CDR3 region has 15 residues. V lost 3 bases and J 5 bases, leaving 14 bases between the germline ends. Germline lookup yields CDR1 MNHEY and CDR2 SMNVEV (reference sequence). CDR3 region: CASSFPLAHNNEQFF. The DNA for the CDR3 is TGTGCCAGCAGTTTCCCGCTAGCCCATAACAATGAGCAGTTCTTC.

V and J are TRBV19 and TRBJ2-7; 10 bases line up with TRBD1. This CDR3 contains 13 residues. The V gene end was trimmed by 11 bases and the J gene end by 5 bases; junction bases not matched to a gene: 9. Germline values: CDR1 LNHDA, CDR2 SQIVND (reference sequence). CDR3 protein: CAAGTGDPNEQYF. CDR3 bases: TGTGCCGCCGGGACAGGGGATCCCAACGAGCAGTACTTC. The whole variable domain, filled in from reference TRBV19 and TRBJ2-7, reads DGGITQSPKYLFRKEGQNVTLSCEQNLNHDAMYWYRQDPGQGLRLIYYSQIVNDFQKGDIAEGYSVSREKKESFPLTVTSAQKNPTAFYLCAAGTGDPNEQYFGPGTRLTVT.

V usage is TRBV15 and J usage is TRBJ2-3; D perhaps matches TRBD1 (6 bases). This CDR3 spans 15 amino acids. Per the germline V gene, CDR1 is LNHNV and CDR2 is YYDKDF (reference sequence). Trimming took 1 base from V and 4 from J, leaving 12 bases between them. The DNA for the CDR3 is TGTGCCACCAGCAGAGCAGGGGCGCGTGCAGATACGCAGTATTTT. The encoded protein is CATSRAGARADTQYF.

This chain connects TRBV5-1 to TRBJ1-2; 8 bases map to TRBD1. V gave up 4 bases and J gave up 8 bases; unmatched junction bases: 19. CDR1 and CDR2 (germline): SGHRS, YFSETQ. CDR3 length: 17 residues. Written as DNA, the CDR3 is TGCGCCAGCAGCCTGGGCCAGACAGGGGAGAATTGGAGGGGCTACACCTTC. Amino acids: CASSLGQTGENWRGYTF.

The chain links TRBV3-1 (or the pseudogene TRBV3-2) to TRBJ2-3; maybe TRBD2 (6 bases). Germline CDR1 is LGHDT and CDR2 is YNNKEL (reference sequence). V was shortened by 0 bases and J by 4 bases, with 17 bases between the two germline ends. CDR3 size: 17 residues. The CDR3 region has the DNA TGTGCCAGCAGCCAAGATCGGGACTCCGGAGGGGCAGATACGCAGTATTTT. This codes for CASSQDRDSGGADTQYF.

This chain connects TRBV2 to TRBJ1-1; D is perhaps TRBD1 (5 bases). Trimming removed 6 bases at V and 4 bases at J, with 12 bases between. The CDR3 is made up of 13 amino acids. Germline-derived CDR1 and CDR2 are SNHLY and FYNNEI. The CDR3 DNA reads as TGTGCCAGCAGATTCGGAAGGGGCACTGAAGCTTTCTTT. Its translation is CASRFGRGTEAFF.

This chain links TRBV6-2 or TRBV6-3 with TRBJ2-7; a possible D gene is TRBD2 (6 bases). Germline V gene data show CDR1 as MNHEY and CDR2 as SVGEGT. The V end was cut by 2 bases, the J end by 7 bases, with 12 bases between. This CDR3 contains 13 residues. The CDR3 bases are TGTGCCAGCAGTTACGGCAGGGCGGGGGAGCAGTACTTC. Encoded protein: CASSYGRAGEQYF.

The chain links TRBV28 to TRBJ2-7; 10 nucleotides match TRBD1. There are 14 residues in the CDR3. V was pared by 7 bases and J by 6 bases, with 9 bases of the junction left unmatched. Germline V gene sequence: CDR1 MDHEN, CDR2 SYDVKM. CDR3 region: CASNNRDRGREQYF. Written as DNA, the CDR3 is TGTGCCAGCAACAACCGGGACAGGGGTCGCGAGCAGTACTTC.

The rearrangement joins TRBV4-1 to TRBJ1-2; maybe TRBD1 (6 bases). Trimming pared 1 base from V and 3 bases from J, leaving 12 bases between. This CDR3 region has 15 residues. The V gene's germline CDR1 is MGHRA and CDR2 YSYEKL. The CDR3 sequence: CASSQALDRHYGYTF. In nucleotides, the CDR3 is TGCGCCAGCAGCCAAGCCCTGGACAGACACTATGGCTACACCTTC.

The V and J genes are TRBV28 and TRBJ2-7; 14 positions match TRBD2. Germline CDR1 reads MDHEN; CDR2 reads SYDVKM. Trimming took 2 bases from V and 6 from J; bases not matched to a gene: 6. This CDR3 is built from 16 residues. CDR3: CASSLLGTSGSVEQYF. The CDR3 bases are TGTGCCAGCAGTTTACTCGGGACTAGCGGGAGCGTCGAGCAGTACTTC.